This T cell receptor (beta chain) was obtained from a study of early T cells in non-severe SARS-CoV-2 infection. The wider study: Unpaired chains resulted from sequencing bulk RNA of unsorted whole blood.

As part of library construction, unique molecular identifiers were attached to individual cDNA molecules. Using its own MiXCR run on the 5' RACE reads, TCRdb lists one record per CDR3 protein. The profile shows around 82,000 distinct CDR3 sequences, over 9.5% of them singletons. Points on this clonotype: Its antigen is not known. One end of the junction fails to match germline, which may point to a read error.

General study findings and limits: Matches to VDJdb favored anti-spike CD8 responses and missed private and CD4 specificities.

The sequenced material came from whole blood. The TCR was taken from an adult who was a healthcare worker with PCR-confirmed SARS-CoV-2 infection or an uninfected control (not recorded which).

CDR3 nucleotide sequence: TGTGCCATCAGTGAGAACGGGGGGACCTTC. Amino acid sequence: CAISENGGTF. The V call is TRBV10-3, the J call TRBJ2-1, with 7 bases that match TRBD2. CDR3 length: 10 residues. CDR1 is ENHRY, CDR2 SYGVKD, per germline.